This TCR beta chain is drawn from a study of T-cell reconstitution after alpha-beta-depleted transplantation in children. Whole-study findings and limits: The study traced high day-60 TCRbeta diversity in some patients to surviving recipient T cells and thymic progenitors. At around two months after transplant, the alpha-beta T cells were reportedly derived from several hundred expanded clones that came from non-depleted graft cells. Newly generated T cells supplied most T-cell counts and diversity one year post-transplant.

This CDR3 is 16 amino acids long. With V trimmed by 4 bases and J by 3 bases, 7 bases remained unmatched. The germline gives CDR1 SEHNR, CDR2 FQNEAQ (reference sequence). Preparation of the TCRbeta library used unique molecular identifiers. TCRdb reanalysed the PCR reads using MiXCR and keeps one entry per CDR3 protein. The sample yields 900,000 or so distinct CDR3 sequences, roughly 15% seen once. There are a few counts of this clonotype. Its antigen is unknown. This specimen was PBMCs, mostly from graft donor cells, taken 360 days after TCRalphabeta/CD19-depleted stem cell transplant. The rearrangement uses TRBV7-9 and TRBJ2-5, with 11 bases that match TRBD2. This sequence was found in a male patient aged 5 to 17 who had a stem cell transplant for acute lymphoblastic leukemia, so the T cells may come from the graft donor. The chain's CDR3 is CASSSMTSGVEETQYF. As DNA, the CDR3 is TGTGCCAGCAGCTCAATGACTAGCGGGGTGGAAGAGACCCAGTACTTC.